This entry concerns a single T cell receptor (beta chain). Per the germline V gene, CDR1 is SGHDT and CDR2 is YYEEEE. There are 17 residues in the CDR3. V trimming: 4 bases; J trimming: 2 bases; junction bases outside the gene matches: 7. The data were produced by immunoSEQ multiplex PCR, yet TCRdb's version contains in-frame clones alone and is incomplete. The sample yields around 110,000 clones, more than 80% seen once. The data are from a study of T cell changes during pregnancy in multiple sclerosis. The sequence derives from a female donor with multiple sclerosis, enrolled in a pregnancy study. The sample here was peripheral blood, taken before pregnancy. The chain combines TRBV5-6 with TRBJ2-1; 12 nucleotides line up with TRBD2. The CDR3 coding sequence is TGTGCCAGCAGCCTAAGGACTAGCGGGATGGCCTACAATGAGCAGTTCTTC. Its translation is CASSLRTSGMAYNEQFF.